This T cell receptor (beta chain) is from a study of naive and memory T cell subsets. Overall study findings and caveats: In naive cells, over 95% of TCR sequences were seen only once.

Cells stained for CD3, CD4, CD8, CD45RA, CD27 and viability were sorted into four CD45RA/CD27 subsets. As to this clonotype: The antigen is unknown.

This CDR3 has 11 amino acids. From germline, CDR1 is SGHKS and CDR2 YYEKEE (reference sequence). The V end lost 3 bases, the J end lost 5 bases, and 5 bases lay between the germline ends. Two oligonucleotides, mixed equimolar, formed the beta constant-region primer covering TRBC1 and TRBC2. Ligated cDNA was amplified by four rounds of PCR with nested alpha and beta constant-region primers and SP2. TCRdb passed the UMI-ligation and nested PCR reads through MiXCR, listing each CDR3 protein once. This sample has more than 100,000 distinct CDR3 sequences, with roughly 36% found just once. The sample comprised central memory CD4+ T cells from blood. V and J are TRBV5-5 and TRBJ2-5, with D maybe TRBD2 (5 bases). The clonotype originates from a human donor in good health. The CDR3, as DNA: TGTGCCAGCAGCTGGAGGGAGACCCAGTACTTC. Protein: CASSWRETQYF.